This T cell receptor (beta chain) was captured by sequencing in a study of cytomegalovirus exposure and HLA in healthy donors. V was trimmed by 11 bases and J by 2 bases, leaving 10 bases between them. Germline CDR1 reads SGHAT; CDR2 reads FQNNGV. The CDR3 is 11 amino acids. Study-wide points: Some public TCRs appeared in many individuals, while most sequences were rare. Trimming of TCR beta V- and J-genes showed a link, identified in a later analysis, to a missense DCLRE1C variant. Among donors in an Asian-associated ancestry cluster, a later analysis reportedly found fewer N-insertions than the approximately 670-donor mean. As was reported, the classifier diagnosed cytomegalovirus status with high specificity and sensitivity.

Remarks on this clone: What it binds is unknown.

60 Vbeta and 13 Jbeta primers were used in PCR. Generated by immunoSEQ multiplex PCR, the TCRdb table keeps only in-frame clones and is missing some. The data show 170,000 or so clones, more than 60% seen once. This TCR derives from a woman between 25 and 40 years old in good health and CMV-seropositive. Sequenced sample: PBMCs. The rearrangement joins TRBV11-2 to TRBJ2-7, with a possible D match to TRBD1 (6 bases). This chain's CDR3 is CAGGTPYEQYF. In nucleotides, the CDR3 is TGTGCCGGGGGCACGCCCTACGAGCAGTACTTC.